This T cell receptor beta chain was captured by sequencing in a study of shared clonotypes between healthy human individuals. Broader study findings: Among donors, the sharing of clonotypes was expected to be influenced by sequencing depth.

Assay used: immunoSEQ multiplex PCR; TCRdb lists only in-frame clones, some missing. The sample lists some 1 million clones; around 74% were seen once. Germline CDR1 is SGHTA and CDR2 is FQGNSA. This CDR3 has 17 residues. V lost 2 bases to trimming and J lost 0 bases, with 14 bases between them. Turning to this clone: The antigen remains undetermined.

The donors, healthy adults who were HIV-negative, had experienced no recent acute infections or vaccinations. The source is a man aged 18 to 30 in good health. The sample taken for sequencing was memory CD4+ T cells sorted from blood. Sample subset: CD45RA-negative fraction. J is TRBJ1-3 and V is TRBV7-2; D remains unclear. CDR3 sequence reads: CASSLTTAISSGNTIYF. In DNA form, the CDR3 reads TGTGCCAGCAGCTTAACCACGGCTATAAGCTCTGGAAACACCATATATTTT. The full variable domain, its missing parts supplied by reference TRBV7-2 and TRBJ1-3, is GAGVSQSPSNKVTEKGKDVELRCDPISGHTALYWYRQSLGQGLEFLIYFQGNSAPDKSGLPSDRFSAERTGGSVSTLTIQRTQQEDSAVYLCASSLTTAISSGNTIYFGEGSWLTVV.